The 20 T cell receptor beta chains in this list originate from one sample, sequenced in a study of CD8 T cells in ankylosing spondylitis. General observations from the study: About 8 highly homologous variants made up a TCR beta motif that seemed to typify ankylosing spondylitis blood.

Via MiXCR, TCRdb re-called the 5' RACE reads, giving one row per CDR3 protein. The data hold 330,000 or so distinct CDR3 sequences, with 6.5% to 10% observed a single time. These receptors lack a known antigen. Sample: blood, either unsorted or a sorted T cell fraction (not recorded which). The receptors here all came from a male donor with ankylosing spondylitis.

This clonotype was observed a few times. This chain connects TRBV28 to TRBJ1-5, with a tentative D call TRBD1 (6 bases). The germline V gene has CDR1 MDHEN and CDR2 SYDVKM. CDR3 length: 14 amino acids. Trimming pared 5 bases from V and 6 bases from J, leaving 14 bases between. CDR3 sequence: CASSLRDIVQPQHF. Here the CDR3 DNA reads TGTGCCAGCAGTCTCCGGGACATTGTTCAGCCCCAGCATTTT.

CDR3 in amino acids: CASSDASGSDEQFF. The CDR3 DNA reads as TGTGCCAGCAGTGACGCTAGCGGGAGCGATGAGCAGTTCTTC. The J gene is TRBJ2-1, the V gene TRBV2; 10 bases align to TRBD2. Germline values: CDR1 SNHLY, CDR2 FYNNEI. Unmatched junction bases numbered 4, after V lost 3 bases and J lost 8 bases. The CDR3 runs 14 residues.

J is TRBJ2-2 and V is TRBV5-1; 7 bases align to TRBD2. Per germline, CDR1 SGHRS and CDR2 YFSETQ. The V segment lost 5 bases and the J segment 4 bases; nucleotides outside the gene matches: 5. The CDR3 spans 14 residues. The CDR3 bases are TGCGCCAGCAGACAGACGGGGGGCACCGGGGAGCTGTTTTTT. Translation gives CASRQTGGTGELFF.

This clonotype appeared a few times. This chain links TRBV12-3 or TRBV12-4 with TRBJ2-1, with D perhaps matching TRBD2 (5 bases). V lost 2 bases to trimming and J lost 10 bases, with 15 bases between them. The CDR3 loop spans 14 amino acids. As DNA, the CDR3 is TGTGCCAGCAGTTTATATAGACTACCCCCCGAGCAGTTCTTC. Its translation is CASSLYRLPPEQFF.

This clonotype was detected many times. This chain joins TRBV4-1 and TRBJ2-2; D unresolved. With 3 bases removed from V and 7 bases from J, the gap between germline ends came to 12 bases. CDR3 length: 14 residues. Looked up from germline, CDR1 is MGHRA and CDR2 is YSYEKL. DNA of the CDR3: TGCGCCAGCAGCCATCTCCCGGCAGGCGGGGAGCTGTTTTTT. Amino acid sequence: CASSHLPAGGELFF.

V is TRBV7-2 and J is TRBJ1-4, with D possibly matching TRBD1 (5 bases). The CDR3 extends over 15 amino acids. Germline CDR1 and CDR2: SGHTA and FQGNSA. Trimming removed 5 bases at V and 7 bases at J, with 17 bases between. The CDR3 protein is CASSRSWGWGEKLFF. In DNA form, the CDR3 reads TGTGCCAGCAGCCGAAGCTGGGGGTGGGGTGAAAAACTGTTTTTT.

This chain links TRBV9 with TRBJ2-7, with TRBD1 matching 8 bases. Germline V gene sequence: CDR1 SGDLS, CDR2 YYNGEE. V lost 0 bases to trimming and J lost 5 bases; unmatched junction nucleotides: 4. This CDR3 contains 14 residues. CDR3 DNA: TGTGCCAGCAGCGTAGGCGGACAGGGCCACGAGCAGTACTTC. Translation: CASSVGGQGHEQYF.

J is TRBJ2-5 and V is TRBV7-2, with D unclear. Germline V gives CDR1 SGHTA, CDR2 FQGNSA. The CDR3 consists of 13 residues. The V gene lost 6 bases and the J gene lost 5 bases, with 13 bases spanning the gap. CDR3 DNA: TGTGCCAGCAGTTACCGTCGGTGGGAGACCCAGTACTTC. Residues: CASSYRRWETQYF.

This chain connects TRBV7-2 to TRBJ1-2; 7 bases agree with TRBD1. The V gene's germline CDR1 is SGHTA and CDR2 FQGNSA. V gave up 5 bases and J gave up 8 bases; unmatched junction bases: 20. The CDR3 totals 17 residues. CDR3 loop: CASSPHRGGGVFSGYTF. CDR3 sequence (DNA): TGTGCCAGCAGCCCTCACCGGGGAGGGGGCGTATTTTCGGGCTACACCTTC.

This clonotype has just a few counts. This chain joins TRBV4-3 and TRBJ2-7; D not certain. Germline V CDR1 and CDR2: LGHNA, YSLEER. The CDR3 is made up of 16 amino acids. With 0 bases removed from V and 0 bases from J, the gap between germline ends came to 12 bases. CDR3 DNA: TGCGCCAGCAGCCAAGATCAGTCCGGCGGCTCCTACGAGCAGTACTTC. This sequence encodes CASSQDQSGGSYEQYF.

This clonotype was recorded many times. The V gene is TRBV7-2, the J gene TRBJ2-7; 11 nucleotides match TRBD2. Trimming took 4 bases from V and 3 from J; bases not matched to a gene: 5. Germline assignment: CDR1 SGHTA and CDR2 FQGNSA. The CDR3 totals 15 residues. This CDR3 reads CASSSYSGRDYEQYF. The CDR3 coding sequence is TGTGCCAGCAGCTCATATAGCGGGAGGGACTACGAGCAGTACTTC.

In this sample, this clonotype turned up many times. The chain recombines TRBV7-9 with TRBJ2-5, with D perhaps TRBD1 (6 bases). The V gene's germline CDR1 is SEHNR and CDR2 FQNEAQ (reference sequence). The CDR3 is 16 residues long. V was trimmed by 5 bases and J by 3 bases, leaving 19 bases between them. The CDR3 coding sequence is TGTGCCAGCAGCCCGCCGAGGGGGACACAAGAAGAGACCCAGTACTTC. Amino acids: CASSPPRGTQEETQYF. Looking up the rest from reference TRBV7-9 and TRBJ2-5 gives the full variable domain: DTGVSQNPRHKITKRGQNVTFRCDPISEHNRLYWYRQTLGQGPEFLTYFQNEAQLEKSRLLSDRFSAERPKGSFSTLEIQRTEQGDSAMYLCASSPPRGTQEETQYFGPGTRLLVL.

The V and J genes are TRBV12-3 or TRBV12-4 and TRBJ2-1; 8 bases align to TRBD1. The CDR3 totals 16 residues. The junction had 6 bases not matched to a gene; V was cut back by 0 bases and J by 5 bases. Here the CDR3 DNA reads TGTGCCAGCAGTTTAGCGTTACAGGGGGGACACAATGAGCAGTTCTTC. Translation: CASSLALQGGHNEQFF.

This clonotype turned up a few times. CDR3 sequence (DNA): TGTGCCAGCCAAACTAGCGGGAGCAACAATGAGCAGTTCTTC. Its translation is CASQTSGSNNEQFF. The chain recombines TRBV10-3 with TRBJ2-1; 11 bases agree with TRBD2. The germline CDR1 and CDR2 sequences are ENHRY and SYGVKD. The CDR3 totals 14 residues. V was clipped by 10 bases and J by 5 bases; unmatched bases: 7.

This clonotype was observed a few times. This chain connects TRBV20-1 to TRBJ2-7, with 8 nucleotides matching TRBD2. V dropped 0 bases and J dropped 0; count of bases not matched to a gene: 10. CDR3 size: 17 residues. Germline CDR1 is DFQATT and CDR2 is SNEGSKA (reference sequence). For the CDR3, the DNA is TGCAGTGCTAGAGAAGGCGGGAGGCGCCTAAGCTCCTACGAGCAGTACTTC. Protein sequence: CSAREGGRRLSSYEQYF.

The sample holds a few counts of this clonotype. J is TRBJ2-5 and V is TRBV29-1; D is tentatively TRBD1 or TRBD2 (5 bases each). V lost 1 base to trimming and J lost 1 base, with 10 bases between them. The CDR3 contains 14 residues. Germline V gene data show CDR1 as SQVTM and CDR2 as ANQGSEA. The CDR3 coding sequence is TGCAGCGTTGAAGGGGGGAAATTCCAAGAGACCCAGTACTTC. Translating it yields CSVEGGKFQETQYF.

Only a few counts were recorded for this clonotype. V and J are TRBV20-1 and TRBJ2-1; D unclear. From germline, CDR1 is DFQATT and CDR2 SNEGSKA (reference sequence). The CDR3 length is 12 residues. The V and J ends lost 6 bases and 6 bases respectively, with 12 bases between them. The CDR3 nucleotides read TGCAGTGCCGCTGCCAGCTTCAATGAGCAGTTCTTC. It codes for CSAAASFNEQFF.

V usage is TRBV6-2 or TRBV6-3 and J usage is TRBJ2-1, with 8 bases matching TRBD2. Germline loops: CDR1 MNHEY, CDR2 SVGEGT. The CDR3 has 15 residues. The V segment lost 5 bases and the J segment 7 bases; nucleotides outside the gene matches: 10. The CDR3 sequence: CASSPGGRALNEQFF. DNA of the CDR3: TGTGCCAGCAGTCCGGGGGGGAGGGCCCTGAATGAGCAGTTCTTC.

This clonotype was found many times. The CDR3 region is CASSLAASGHNEQFF. CDR3 in DNA: TGTGCCAGCAGCTTAGCGGCTAGCGGGCACAATGAGCAGTTCTTC. The V gene is TRBV7-2, the J gene TRBJ2-1; 8 bases agree with TRBD2. The CDR3 runs 15 residues. CDR1 SGHTA and CDR2 FQGNSA come from the germline V gene. The trim removed 0 bases at V and 5 bases at J, leaving 3 bases unmatched.

V gene TRBV5-6 combines with J gene TRBJ2-3, with D tentatively TRBD1 (5 bases). V was pared by 1 base and J by 3 bases, with 15 bases between. This CDR3 is 16 amino acids long. Germline V lookup: CDR1 SGHDT, CDR2 YYEEEE. The DNA for the CDR3 is TGTGCCAGCAGCTTGTCGCTCAGGGTCATGACAGATACGCAGTATTTT. It yields the protein CASSLSLRVMTDTQYF.